This T cell receptor beta chain originates from a study of cytotoxic CD8 clonotypes in ibrutinib-treated CLL. Concerning this clone: Its antigen remains unidentified.

Only in-frame clones appear in the TCRdb table, and some are missing; sequencing was by immunoSEQ multiplex PCR. The profile shows 30,000 to 50,000 clones, approximately 67% of them singletons. General observations from the study: Baseline clonality was higher than in age-matched healthy donors and moved in step with circulating CD8+ T-cell counts. Among the clonotypes, public ones were uncommon and contracted or held stable on treatment.

V dropped 4 bases and J dropped 5; count of bases not matched to a gene: 5. The germline CDR1 and CDR2 sequences are SGHRS and YFSETQ. The CDR3 loop spans 14 amino acids. This chain joins TRBV5-1 and TRBJ1-1; the match to TRBD1 covers 10 bases. The sample consisted of PBMCs, taken at disease progression, from a patient treated with ibrutinib. The receptor comes from a human donor with chronic lymphocytic leukemia. CDR3 loop: CASSPRTGGTEAFF. CDR3 DNA sequence: TGCGCCAGCAGCCCCCGGACAGGGGGTACTGAAGCTTTCTTT.